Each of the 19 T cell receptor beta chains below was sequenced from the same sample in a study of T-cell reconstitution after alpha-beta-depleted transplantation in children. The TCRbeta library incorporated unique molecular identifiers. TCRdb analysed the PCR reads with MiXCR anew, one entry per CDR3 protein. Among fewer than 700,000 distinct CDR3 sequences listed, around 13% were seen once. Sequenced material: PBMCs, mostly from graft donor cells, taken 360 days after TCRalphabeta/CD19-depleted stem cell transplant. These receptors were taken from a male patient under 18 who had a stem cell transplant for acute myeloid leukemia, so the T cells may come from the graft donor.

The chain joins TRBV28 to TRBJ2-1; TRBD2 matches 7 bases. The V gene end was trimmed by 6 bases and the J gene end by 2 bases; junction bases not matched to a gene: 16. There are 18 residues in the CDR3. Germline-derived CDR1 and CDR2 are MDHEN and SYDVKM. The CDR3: CASRAPSGSRVAYNEQFF. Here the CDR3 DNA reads TGTGCCAGCAGGGCCCCTAGCGGATCTAGAGTAGCCTACAATGAGCAGTTCTTC.

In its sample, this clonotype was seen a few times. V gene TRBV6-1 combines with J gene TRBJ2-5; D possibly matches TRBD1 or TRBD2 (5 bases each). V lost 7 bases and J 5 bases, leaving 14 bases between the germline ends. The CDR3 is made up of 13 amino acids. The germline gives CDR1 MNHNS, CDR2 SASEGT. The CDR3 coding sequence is TGTGCCAGCAACCCGGGATGGGGGGAGACCCAGTACTTC. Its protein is CASNPGWGETQYF.

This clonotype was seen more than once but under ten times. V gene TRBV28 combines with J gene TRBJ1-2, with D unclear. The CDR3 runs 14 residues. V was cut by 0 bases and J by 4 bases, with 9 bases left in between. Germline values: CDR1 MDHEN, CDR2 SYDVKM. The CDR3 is CASSLWVGPYGYTF. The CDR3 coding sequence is TGTGCCAGCAGTTTATGGGTTGGGCCCTATGGCTACACCTTC.

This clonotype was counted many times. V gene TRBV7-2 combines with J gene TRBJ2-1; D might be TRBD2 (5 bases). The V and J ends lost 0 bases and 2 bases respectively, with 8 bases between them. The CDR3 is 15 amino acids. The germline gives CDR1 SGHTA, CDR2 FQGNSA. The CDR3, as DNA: TGTGCCAGCAGCTTAGCGTCTAGCCCCTACAATGAGCAGTTCTTC. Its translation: CASSLASSPYNEQFF.

The DNA for the CDR3 is TGCAGTGCTAGAGATCTAAGCGCGACGGGGACAGATACGCAGTATTTT. Residues: CSARDLSATGTDTQYF. This rearrangement joins TRBV20-1 to TRBJ2-3, with D possibly TRBD2 on 5 matching bases. The germline gives CDR1 DFQATT, CDR2 SNEGSKA (reference sequence). Trimming took 0 bases from V and 3 from J, leaving 16 bases between them. The CDR3 consists of 16 residues.

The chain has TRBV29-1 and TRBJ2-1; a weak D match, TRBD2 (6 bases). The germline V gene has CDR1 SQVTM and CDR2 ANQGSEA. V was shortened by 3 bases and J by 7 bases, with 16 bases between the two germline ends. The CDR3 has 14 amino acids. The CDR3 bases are TGCAGCGTTGATCGGGGCGGGATAGTAAATGAGCAGTTCTTC. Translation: CSVDRGGIVNEQFF.

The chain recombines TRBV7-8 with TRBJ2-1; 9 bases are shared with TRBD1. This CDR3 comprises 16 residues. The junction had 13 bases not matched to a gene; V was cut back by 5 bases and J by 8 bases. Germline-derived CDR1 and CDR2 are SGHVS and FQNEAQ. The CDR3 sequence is CASSGEWTGVLHEQFF. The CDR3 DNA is TGTGCCAGCAGCGGCGAGTGGACAGGGGTTTTGCATGAGCAGTTCTTC.

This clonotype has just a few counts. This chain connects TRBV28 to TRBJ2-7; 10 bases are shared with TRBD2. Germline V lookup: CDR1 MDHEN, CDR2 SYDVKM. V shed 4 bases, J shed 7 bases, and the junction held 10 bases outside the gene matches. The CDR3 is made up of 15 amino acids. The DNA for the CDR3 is TGTGCCAGCAGTTCTAGCGGGAGTCCCCTCTTTGAGCAGTACTTC. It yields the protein CASSSSGSPLFEQYF. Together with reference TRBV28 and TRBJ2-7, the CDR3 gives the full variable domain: DVKVTQSSRYLVKRTGEKVFLECVQDMDHENMFWYRQDPGLGLRLIYFSYDVKMKEKGDIPEGYSVSREKKERFSLILESASTNQTSMYLCASSSSGSPLFEQYFGPGTRLTVT.

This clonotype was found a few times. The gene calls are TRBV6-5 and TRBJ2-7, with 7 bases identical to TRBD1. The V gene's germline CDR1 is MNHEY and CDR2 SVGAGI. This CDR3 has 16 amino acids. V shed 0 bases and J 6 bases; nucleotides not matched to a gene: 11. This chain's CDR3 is CASSYSDRVLATEQYF. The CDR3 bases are TGTGCCAGCAGTTACTCCGACAGGGTCTTAGCTACCGAGCAGTACTTC.

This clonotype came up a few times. This CDR3 reads CSARVFPAGRTDTQYF. The CDR3 nucleotides are TGCAGTGCTAGAGTTTTCCCAGCGGGCCGCACAGATACGCAGTATTTT. The chain carries TRBV20-1 and TRBJ2-3, with D tentatively TRBD2 (6 bases). The CDR3 is made up of 16 amino acids. CDR1 and CDR2 (germline): DFQATT, SNEGSKA (reference sequence). Between the trimmed V and J ends, which lost 1 base and 1 base, there was a span of 15 bases.

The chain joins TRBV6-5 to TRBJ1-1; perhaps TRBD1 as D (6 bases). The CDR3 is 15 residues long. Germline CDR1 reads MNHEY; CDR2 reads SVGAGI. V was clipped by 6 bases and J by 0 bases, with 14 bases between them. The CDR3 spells CASRGGVGLNTEAFF. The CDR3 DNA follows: TGTGCCAGCAGAGGGGGAGTGGGGTTGAACACTGAAGCTTTCTTT.

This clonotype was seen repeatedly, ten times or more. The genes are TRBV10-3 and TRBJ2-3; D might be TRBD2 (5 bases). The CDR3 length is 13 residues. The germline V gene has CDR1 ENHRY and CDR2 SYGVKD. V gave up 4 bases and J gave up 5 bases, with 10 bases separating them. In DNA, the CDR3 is TGTGCCATCAGTGTTCGGGGAGAAGATACGCAGTATTTT. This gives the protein CAISVRGEDTQYF.

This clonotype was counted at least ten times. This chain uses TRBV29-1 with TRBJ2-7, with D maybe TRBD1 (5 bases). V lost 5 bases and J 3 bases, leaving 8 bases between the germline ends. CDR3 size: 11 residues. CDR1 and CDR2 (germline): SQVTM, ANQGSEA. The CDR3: CSVYQGYEQYF. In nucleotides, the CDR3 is TGCAGCGTTTATCAGGGCTACGAGCAGTACTTC.

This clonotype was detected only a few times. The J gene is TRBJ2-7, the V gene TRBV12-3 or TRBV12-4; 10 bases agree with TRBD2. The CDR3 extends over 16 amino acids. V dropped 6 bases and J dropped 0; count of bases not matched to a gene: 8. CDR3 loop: CASSHGLAASSYEQYF. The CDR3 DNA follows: TGTGCCAGCAGCCACGGACTAGCGGCGAGCTCCTACGAGCAGTACTTC.

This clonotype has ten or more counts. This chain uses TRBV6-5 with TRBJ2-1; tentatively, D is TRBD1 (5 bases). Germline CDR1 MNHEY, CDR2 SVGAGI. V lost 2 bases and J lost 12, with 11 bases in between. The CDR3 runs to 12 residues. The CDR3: CASSYRSGAQFF. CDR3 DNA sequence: TGTGCCAGCAGTTACAGGAGTGGGGCGCAGTTCTTC.

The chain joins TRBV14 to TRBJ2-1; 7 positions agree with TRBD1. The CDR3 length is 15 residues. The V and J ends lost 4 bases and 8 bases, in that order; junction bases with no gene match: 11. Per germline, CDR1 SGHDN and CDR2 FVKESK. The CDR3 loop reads CASSPRDSYSDEQFF. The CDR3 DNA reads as TGTGCCAGCAGCCCCCGGGACAGCTATAGCGATGAGCAGTTCTTC.

The CDR3 sequence: CASSLVSRGGDTQYF. The CDR3 DNA reads TGCGCCAGCAGCTTGGTCTCCAGGGGGGGAGATACGCAGTATTTT. This chain links TRBV5-1 with TRBJ2-3; D possibly uses TRBD1 or TRBD2 (7 bases each). This CDR3 has 15 amino acids. Germline CDR1 is SGHRS and CDR2 is YFSETQ. V lost 0 bases and J lost 5, with 13 bases in between.

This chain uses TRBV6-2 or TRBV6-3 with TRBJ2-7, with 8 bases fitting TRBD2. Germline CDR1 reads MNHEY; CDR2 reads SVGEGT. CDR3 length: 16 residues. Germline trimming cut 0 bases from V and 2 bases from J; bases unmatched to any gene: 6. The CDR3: CASSYSLSGSPYEQYF. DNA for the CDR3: TGTGCCAGCAGTTACTCACTGAGCGGGAGCCCCTACGAGCAGTACTTC.

The CDR3 here is CASSFLQGTNYEQYF. CDR3 DNA sequence: TGTGCCAGCAGCTTCCTCCAGGGTACCAACTACGAGCAGTACTTC. This chain joins TRBV7-2 and TRBJ2-7; a possible D gene is TRBD1 (5 bases). CDR1 and CDR2 from the germline V gene are SGHTA and FQGNSA. V was shortened by 3 bases and J by 3 bases, with 15 bases between the two germline ends. This CDR3 contains 15 residues.